A single sample is the source of the 11 T cell receptor beta chains below, sequenced in a study of blood T cells in healthy people across ages. The use of a sample-barcoded 5' primer and a J-beta primer mix characterized a second PCR of about 7 to 12 cycles. Each CDR3 protein gets one entry after TCRdb re-called the 5' RACE reads with MiXCR. The sample holds fewer than 1.5 million distinct CDR3 sequences, approximately 38% seen once. Sample: blood. The receptors derive from a woman under 30 in good health.

In its sample, this clonotype was seen many times. The chain uses TRBV29-1 and TRBJ2-1; a possible D gene is TRBD2 (5 bases). Germline CDR1 and CDR2: SQVTM and ANQGSEA. CDR3 size: 15 residues. V gave up 0 bases and J gave up 5 bases, with 14 bases separating them. The CDR3 reads CSVEDLARGNNEQFF. CDR3 DNA: TGCAGCGTTGAAGATCTAGCCCGAGGGAACAATGAGCAGTTCTTC.

V and J are TRBV24-1 and TRBJ2-5; the match to TRBD1 covers 8 bases. Trimming removed 4 bases from V and 6 bases from J; junction bases left unmatched: 9. Germline V CDR1 and CDR2: KGHDR, SFDVKD. This CDR3 contains 15 residues. DNA of the CDR3: TGTGCCACCAGTGACTCCAGACAGGGGTTACAGACCCAGTACTTC. It codes for CATSDSRQGLQTQYF.

This clonotype showed up many times. The rearrangement joins TRBV7-3 to TRBJ2-6; 7 bases map to TRBD2. The CDR3 is made up of 18 amino acids. Germline V gene sequence: CDR1 SGHTA, CDR2 FQGTGA. With V trimmed by 0 bases and J by 0 bases, 5 bases remained unmatched. The CDR3 is CASSLTSGLTSGANVLTF. The CDR3 DNA reads TGTGCCAGCAGCTTAACTAGCGGGTTGACCTCTGGGGCCAACGTCCTGACTTTC.

Turning to this clonotype: Possible read error: a much larger clone is one base away. The chain combines TRBV29-1 with TRBJ2-1; 8 nucleotides align to TRBD2. Germline CDR1 reads SQVTM; CDR2 reads ANQGSEA. The CDR3 totals 13 residues. The CDR3 loop is CNALAGTYNEQFF. The CDR3 DNA follows: TGCAACGCTTTAGCGGGGACCTACAATGAGCAGTTCTTC.

The chain has TRBV10-3 and TRBJ2-5, with TRBD2 matching over 12 bases. Looked up from germline, CDR1 is ENHRY and CDR2 is SYGVKD. After removal of 3 bases from V and 11 bases from J, the junction contained 10 bases not matched to a gene. This CDR3 has 15 residues. The CDR3 loop is CAISEGLAGSNEQYF. DNA for the CDR3: TGTGCCATCAGTGAAGGACTAGCGGGATCCAATGAGCAGTACTTC.

CDR3 residues: CASSEAAGYGYTF. CDR3 DNA sequence: TGTGCCAGCAGTGAAGCCGCGGGGTATGGCTACACCTTC. The chain links TRBV6-1 to TRBJ1-2, with D unclear. The CDR3 sequence is 13 residues long. Germline V CDR1 and CDR2: MNHNS, SASEGT. V was shortened by 0 bases and J by 5 bases, with 7 bases between the two germline ends.

This clonotype was detected only a few times. CDR3 coding DNA: TGCAGGGCTTCTAGCGGGGGCAACACATTCATCAATGAGCAGTTCTTC. It specifies CRASSGGNTFINEQFF. This chain connects TRBV20-1 to TRBJ2-1; 10 nucleotides agree with TRBD2. CDR1 and CDR2 (germline): DFQATT, SNEGSKA (reference sequence). This CDR3 has 16 amino acids.

The rearrangement uses TRBV6-7 and TRBJ2-1; the D gene is possibly TRBD1 (6 bases). The DNA end is a closer match to TRBJ2-7, so the J assignment may be wrong. TRBV6-7 is filed as an ORF, its function uncertain. The CDR3 extends over 16 amino acids. This chain's CDR3 is CASSYPYRVCYNEQYF. The CDR3 DNA follows: TGTGCCAGCAGTTACCCTTACAGGGTTTGCTACAATGAGCAGTACTTC.

Note on this clonotype: Compared with germline, one end of the junction differs, possibly owing to a read error. The chain has TRBV4-1 and TRBJ2-1; 9 nucleotides agree with TRBD2. This CDR3 contains 16 residues. The germline CDR1 and CDR2 sequences are MGHRA and YSYEKL. The CDR3 bases are TGCGCCGGCAGCCAAGATGGCGGGGGGGGCTACAATGAGCAGTTCTTC. It is translated as CAGSQDGGGGYNEQFF.

The V gene is TRBV7-6, the J gene TRBJ1-3; TRBD1 matches 8 bases. The CDR3 is 15 amino acids. J was trimmed by 6 bases and V by 5 bases; bases with no gene match: 9. Germline-derived CDR1 and CDR2 are SGHVS and FNYEAQ. CDR3 nucleotide sequence: TGTGCCAGCAGCCCACCGACAGGGGCCAAAAACACCATATATTTT. Translation gives CASSPPTGAKNTIYF.

With regard to this clonotype: A junction end diverges from the germline sequence, so it may reflect a read error. The J gene is TRBJ2-6, the V gene TRBV18; maybe TRBD2 (5 bases). The CDR3 runs 15 residues. CDR1 and CDR2 (germline): KGHSH, LQKENI. CDR3 sequence: CANSPPGSGANVLTF. Written as DNA, the CDR3 is TGTGCCAACTCACCACCGGGGTCTGGGGCCAACGTCCTGACTTTC.